The 17 T cell receptor beta chains listed next were all sequenced from one sample in a study of cytomegalovirus exposure and HLA in healthy donors. Generated by immunoSEQ multiplex PCR, the TCRdb table keeps only in-frame clones and is missing some. The sample lists around 220,000 clones, around 88% seen once, with about 2.7% in the top ten. Sequencing was performed on PBMCs. Source of these receptors: a woman aged 18-35 years in good health and CMV-seronegative.

The chain combines TRBV9 with TRBJ2-1; 13 bases are shared with TRBD2. CDR1 is SGDLS and CDR2 is YYNGEE in the germline V gene. The CDR3 sequence is 15 residues long. With V trimmed by 0 bases and J by 10 bases, 4 bases remained unmatched. The CDR3 reads CASSVEGLAGEEQFF. As DNA, the CDR3 is TGTGCCAGCAGCGTAGAAGGACTAGCGGGAGAAGAGCAGTTCTTC.

The chain has TRBV27 and TRBJ2-3, with 7 positions matching TRBD2. Germline V gene sequence: CDR1 MNHEY, CDR2 SMNVEV (reference sequence). The V and J ends lost 0 bases and 2 bases, in that order; junction bases with no gene match: 5. The CDR3 has 16 residues. CDR3 nucleotide sequence: TGTGCCAGCAGTTTATCGGCGGGAGAACTCACAGATACGCAGTATTTT. It specifies CASSLSAGELTDTQYF.

At least ten counts were recorded for this clone. CDR3 DNA sequence: TGCGCCAGCAGCAACATTGACACTGAAGCTTTCTTT. Residues: CASSNIDTEAFF. The genes are TRBV10-1 and TRBJ1-1; D not resolved. Trimming stripped 6 bases from V and 3 bases from J, with 8 bases between. This CDR3 comprises 12 residues. Per the germline V gene, CDR1 is WNHNN and CDR2 is SYGVQD (reference sequence).

The V and J genes are TRBV19 and TRBJ2-3; TRBD2 aligns across 13 bases. V was pared by 6 bases and J by 4 bases, with 4 bases of the junction left unmatched. The CDR3 is 15 amino acids. Germline CDR1 reads LNHDA; CDR2 reads SQIVND (reference sequence). The CDR3 here is CASRRTSGRPDTQYF. The CDR3 DNA sequence: TGTGCCAGTAGAAGGACTAGCGGGAGACCAGATACGCAGTATTTT.

In its sample, this clone was seen once. This sequence joins TRBV5-3 and TRBJ1-1; 7 positions agree with TRBD1. TRBV5-3 is filed as an ORF, its function uncertain. The CDR3 sequence is 16 residues long. With V trimmed by 5 bases and J by 2 bases, 12 bases remained unmatched. In DNA form, the CDR3 reads TGTGCCAGAAGAATCCGGAGGGGGCAGGGTAACACTGAAGCTTTCTTT. As protein: CARRIRRGQGNTEAFF.

In this sample, this clone turned up a few times. The chain uses TRBV2 and TRBJ1-2; 10 nucleotides line up with TRBD1. With V trimmed by 10 bases and J by 6 bases, 5 bases remained unmatched. In germline, CDR1 is SNHLY, CDR2 FYNNEI. The CDR3 has 12 residues. The chain's CDR3 is CAITGTGDGYTF. The CDR3 DNA sequence: TGTGCCATTACCGGGACAGGGGATGGCTACACCTTC.

The chain combines TRBV2 with TRBJ1-1; D gene unclear. The CDR3 contains 15 residues. Deletions cut 4 bases from V and 0 bases from J, with 12 bases between. Germline-derived CDR1 and CDR2 are SNHLY and FYNNEI. The CDR3: CASSGGWPMNTEAFF. In DNA, the CDR3 is TGTGCCAGCAGTGGAGGTTGGCCGATGAACACTGAAGCTTTCTTT. Filled out from reference TRBV2 and TRBJ1-1, the complete variable domain reads EPEVTQTPSHQVTQMGQEVILRCVPISNHLYFYWYRQILGQKVEFLVSFYNNEISEKSEIFDDQFSVERPDGSNFTLKIRSTKLEDSAMYFCASSGGWPMNTEAFFGQGTRLTVV.

The V gene is TRBV18, the J gene TRBJ2-5; a weak D match, TRBD2 (6 bases). Trimming pared 2 bases from V and 1 base from J, leaving 17 bases between. This CDR3 has 17 residues. Germline lookup yields CDR1 KGHSH and CDR2 LQKENI. CDR3 nucleotide sequence: TGTGCCAGCTCACCAATCATGGGACTGCCGTCCCAAGAGACCCAGTACTTC. Its protein is CASSPIMGLPSQETQYF.

This sequence joins TRBV7-2 and TRBJ2-5; no definite D call. The CDR3 extends over 14 amino acids. Trimming pared 5 bases from V and 2 bases from J, leaving 12 bases between. CDR1 is SGHTA, CDR2 FQGNSA, per germline. The CDR3 region has the DNA TGTGCCAGCAGCCCTCAAGAGGTACAAGAGACCCAGTACTTC. Encoded protein: CASSPQEVQETQYF.

This clone was observed a few times. The rearrangement links TRBV29-1 to TRBJ1-2, with D possibly matching TRBD1 (5 bases). Germline loops: CDR1 SQVTM, CDR2 ANQGSEA. V lost 6 bases and J lost 8, with 13 bases in between. This CDR3 region has 11 residues. CDR3 residues: CSVRTGRGYTF. For the CDR3, the DNA is TGCAGCGTCAGAACAGGAAGAGGCTACACCTTC. The full variable domain, completed using reference TRBV29-1 and TRBJ1-2, is SAVISQKPSRDICQRGTSLTIQCQVDSQVTMMFWYRQQPGQSLTLIATANQGSEATYESGFVIDKFPISRPNLTFSTLTVSNMSPEDSSIYLCSVRTGRGYTFGSGTRLTVV.

The rearrangement uses TRBV5-8 and TRBJ2-5; D may be TRBD2 (6 bases). Germline V CDR1 and CDR2: SGHTS, YDEGEE. The ends were cut back, 5 bases at V and 3 bases at J, with 20 bases in the middle. The CDR3 totals 16 residues. Here the CDR3 reads CASRDSREVGEETQYF. CDR3 bases: TGTGCCAGCAGGGACTCGAGGGAGGTTGGGGAAGAGACCCAGTACTTC. The complete variable domain, with remaining parts taken from reference TRBV5-8 and TRBJ2-5, reads EAGVTQSPTHLIKTRGQQATLRCSPISGHTSVYWYQQALGLGLQFLLWYDEGEERNRGNFPPRFSGRQFPNYSSELNVNALELEDSALYLCASRDSREVGEETQYFGPGTRLLVL.

This chain links TRBV9 with TRBJ2-5; 7 bases are a match to TRBD1. The CDR3 extends over 16 amino acids. V was pared by 4 bases and J by 2 bases, with 11 bases of the junction left unmatched. CDR1 is SGDLS and CDR2 is YYNGEE in the germline V gene. The CDR3 protein is CASSQGVGQGQETQYF. In DNA form, the CDR3 reads TGTGCCAGCAGCCAGGGGGTGGGGCAGGGACAAGAGACCCAGTACTTC.

The CDR3 DNA follows: TGCAGCGTTGTAGCCGGGACAGGGGCAGACACTGAAGCTTTCTTT. Translating gives CSVVAGTGADTEAFF. The rearrangement links TRBV29-1 to TRBJ1-1; 10 bases align to TRBD1. V was pared by 4 bases and J by 3 bases, with 8 bases of the junction left unmatched. From germline, CDR1 is SQVTM and CDR2 ANQGSEA. CDR3 size: 15 residues.

The rearrangement links TRBV9 to TRBJ2-7; TRBD1 matches 11 bases. Germline assignment: CDR1 SGDLS and CDR2 YYNGEE. This CDR3 spans 15 amino acids. J gave up 3 bases and V 0 bases, and 2 bases lay outside the gene matches. The CDR3 loop is CASSVGTGGFYEQYF. In DNA form, the CDR3 reads TGTGCCAGCAGCGTAGGGACAGGGGGCTTCTACGAGCAGTACTTC.

The chain carries TRBV19 and TRBJ1-2; the match to TRBD1 covers 9 bases. Germline CDR1 reads LNHDA; CDR2 reads SQIVND (reference sequence). V dropped 7 bases and J dropped 7; count of bases not matched to a gene: 13. The CDR3 totals 15 residues. The CDR3 DNA reads as TGTGCCAGTACCGATACCGGGACAGGGCGAATTGGCTACACCTTC. Its translation: CASTDTGTGRIGYTF.

This sequence joins TRBV5-4 and TRBJ2-7; 8 positions match TRBD2. In germline, CDR1 is SGHNT, CDR2 YYREEE (reference sequence). V lost 0 bases and J lost 0; bases outside the gene matches: 5. The CDR3 spans 16 residues. CDR3: CASSLEGGGSSYEQYF. The DNA for the CDR3 is TGTGCCAGCAGCTTGGAAGGCGGGGGGAGCTCCTACGAGCAGTACTTC.

This clone was observed once. The rearrangement uses TRBV6-4 and TRBJ2-7, with D unclear. Trimming stripped 10 bases from V and 2 bases from J, with 21 bases between. CDR1 and CDR2 from the germline V gene are MRHNA and SNTAGT. CDR3 length: 15 amino acids. The CDR3 here is CAKLRNQYDTYEQYF. The CDR3 bases are TGTGCCAAACTTCGCAATCAGTATGACACCTACGAGCAGTACTTC.